This T cell receptor beta chain was documented in a study of spatial heterogeneity in lung cancer. The overall study: An average of more than ten raw reads was observed per unique TCR and UMI combination. Study conclusions and caveats: For expanded intratumoral alpha and beta TCRs, counts tracked tumor mutation counts.

TCRdb reanalysed the 5' RACE reads using MiXCR and keeps one entry per CDR3 protein. The table lists roughly 8,000 distinct CDR3 sequences, around 8.4% of them singletons. This clonotype is labeled as medium-sized. Its antigen is unknown. Within a library made for alpha chains, this beta chain is off target, and its count is uninformative. Time point defined: sample taken at primary tumor resection. The donor group consisted of around 66 patients who had untreated, early-stage non-small cell lung cancer. V gave up 3 bases and J gave up 11 bases, with 11 bases separating them. The CDR3 contains 11 residues. Germline V gene lookup returns CDR1 DFQATT and CDR2 SNEGSKA (reference sequence).

The genes are TRBV20-1 and TRBJ2-1; D is perhaps TRBD2 (6 bases). The TCR sequence derives from a male donor with early-stage non-small cell lung cancer. This specimen was lung tumor tissue, taken at surgery. This chain's CDR3 is CSASGSEKQFF. The CDR3 region has the DNA TGCAGTGCTAGCGGGAGCGAGAAGCAGTTCTTC.